The entry that follows covers one TCR beta chain sequence. Its antigen remains unknown. Clones were sequenced by immunoSEQ multiplex PCR, and TCRdb holds only the in-frame ones, with some missing. The sample yields about 2.3 million clones, 90% to 95% seen once. Those who donated, Caucasian adults without exception, all lived in Nashville, Tennessee. These data come from a study of shared clonotypes between healthy human individuals. As for the study in general: Per-donor plates numbered three CD4 naive, three CD4 memory, two CD8 naive and one CD8 memory.

The CDR3 length is 14 residues. V gave up 4 bases and J gave up 0 bases, with 12 bases separating them. CDR1 and CDR2 (germline): SQVTM, ANQGSEA. Study results and caveats: In the sorted subsets, rarefaction showed sequencing was incomplete despite large depth.

The genes are TRBV29-1 and TRBJ2-5; weak D call: TRBD1 (5 bases). Sequencing input: naive CD4+ T cells from PBMCs. Subset in this sample: CD45RA+ positively selected. The sequence was obtained from a man aged 18-30 years in good health. Some clones in this sample may be carry-over from other donors' samples. The CDR3 region is CSVGQRSYQETQYF. The DNA for the CDR3 is TGCAGCGTTGGACAGAGATCCTACCAAGAGACCCAGTACTTC.